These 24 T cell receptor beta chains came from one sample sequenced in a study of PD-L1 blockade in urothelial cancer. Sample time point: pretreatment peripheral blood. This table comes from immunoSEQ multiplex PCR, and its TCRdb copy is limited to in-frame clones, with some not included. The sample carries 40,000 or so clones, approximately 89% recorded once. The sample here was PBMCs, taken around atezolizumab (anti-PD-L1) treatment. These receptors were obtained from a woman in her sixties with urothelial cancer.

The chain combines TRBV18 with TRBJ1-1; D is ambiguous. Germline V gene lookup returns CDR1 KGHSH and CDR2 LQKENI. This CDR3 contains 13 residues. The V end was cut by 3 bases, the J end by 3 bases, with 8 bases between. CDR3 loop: CASSPNIYTEAFF. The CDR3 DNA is TGTGCCAGCTCACCCAACATTTACACTGAAGCTTTCTTT.

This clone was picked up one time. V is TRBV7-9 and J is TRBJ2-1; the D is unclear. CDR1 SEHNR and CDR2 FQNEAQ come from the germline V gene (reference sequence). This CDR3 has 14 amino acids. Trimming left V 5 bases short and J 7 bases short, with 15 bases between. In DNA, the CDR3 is TGTGCCAGCAGCCCCCGTGCCATCGGGAATGAGCAGTTCTTC. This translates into CASSPRAIGNEQFF.

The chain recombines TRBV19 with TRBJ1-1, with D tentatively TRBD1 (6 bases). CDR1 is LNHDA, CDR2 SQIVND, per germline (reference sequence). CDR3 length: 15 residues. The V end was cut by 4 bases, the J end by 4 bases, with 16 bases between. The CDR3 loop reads CASSRGQGISTEAFF. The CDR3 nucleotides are TGTGCCAGTAGTAGGGGTCAGGGGATAAGCACTGAAGCTTTCTTT. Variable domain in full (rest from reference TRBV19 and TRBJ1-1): DGGITQSPKYLFRKEGQNVTLSCEQNLNHDAMYWYRQDPGQGLRLIYYSQIVNDFQKGDIAEGYSVSREKKESFPLTVTSAQKNPTAFYLCASSRGQGISTEAFFGQGTRLTVV.

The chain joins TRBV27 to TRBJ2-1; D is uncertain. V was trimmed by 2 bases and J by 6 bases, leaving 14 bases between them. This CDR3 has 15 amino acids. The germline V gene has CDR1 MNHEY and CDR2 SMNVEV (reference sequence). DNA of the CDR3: TGTGCCAGCAGTTTAACCGGGTACTTATTCAATGAGCAGTTCTTC. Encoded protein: CASSLTGYLFNEQFF.

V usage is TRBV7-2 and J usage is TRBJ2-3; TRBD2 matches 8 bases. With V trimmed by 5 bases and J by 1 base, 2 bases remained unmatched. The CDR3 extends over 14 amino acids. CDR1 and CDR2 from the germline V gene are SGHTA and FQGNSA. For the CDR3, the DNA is TGTGCCAGCAGCCTGACTAGCGGCACAGATACGCAGTATTTT. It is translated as CASSLTSGTDTQYF. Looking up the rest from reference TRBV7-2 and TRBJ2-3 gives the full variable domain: GAGVSQSPSNKVTEKGKDVELRCDPISGHTALYWYRQSLGQGLEFLIYFQGNSAPDKSGLPSDRFSAERTGGSVSTLTIQRTQQEDSAVYLCASSLTSGTDTQYFGPGTRLTVL.

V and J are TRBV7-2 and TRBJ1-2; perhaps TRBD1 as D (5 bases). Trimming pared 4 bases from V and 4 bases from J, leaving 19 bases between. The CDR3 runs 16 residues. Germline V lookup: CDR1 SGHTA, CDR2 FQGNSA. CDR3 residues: CASSSAGRTSGYGYTF. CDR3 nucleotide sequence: TGTGCCAGCAGCTCAGCTGGGCGGACATCGGGCTATGGCTACACCTTC.

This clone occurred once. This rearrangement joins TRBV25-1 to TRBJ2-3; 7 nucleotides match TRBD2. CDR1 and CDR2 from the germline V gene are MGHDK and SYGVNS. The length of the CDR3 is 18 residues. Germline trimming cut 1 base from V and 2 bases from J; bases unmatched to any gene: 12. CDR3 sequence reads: CASSEFGWRESDTDTQYF. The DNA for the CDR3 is TGTGCCAGCAGTGAATTCGGGTGGCGGGAGTCGGACACAGATACGCAGTATTTT.

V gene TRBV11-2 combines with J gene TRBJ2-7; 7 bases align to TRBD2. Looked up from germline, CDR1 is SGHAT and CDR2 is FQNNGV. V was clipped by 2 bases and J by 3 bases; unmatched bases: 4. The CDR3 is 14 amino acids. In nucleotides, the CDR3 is TGTGCCAGCAGCTTAACTCCTAGCGGCTACGAGCAGTACTTC. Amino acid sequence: CASSLTPSGYEQYF.

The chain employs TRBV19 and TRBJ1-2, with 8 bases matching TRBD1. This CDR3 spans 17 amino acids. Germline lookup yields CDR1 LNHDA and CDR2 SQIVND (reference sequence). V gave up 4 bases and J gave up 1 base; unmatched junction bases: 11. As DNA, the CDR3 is TGTGCCAGTAGTAAGCCCGGGACAGGACTCCTTAACTATGGCTACACCTTC. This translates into CASSKPGTGLLNYGYTF.

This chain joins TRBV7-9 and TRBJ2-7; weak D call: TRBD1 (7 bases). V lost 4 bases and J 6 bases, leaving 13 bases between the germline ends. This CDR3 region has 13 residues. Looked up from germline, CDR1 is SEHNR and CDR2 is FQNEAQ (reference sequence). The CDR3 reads CASSSRQGGEQYF. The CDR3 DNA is TGTGCCAGCAGCTCCCGACAGGGAGGCGAGCAGTACTTC. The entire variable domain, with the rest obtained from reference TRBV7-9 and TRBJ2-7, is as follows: DTGVSQNPRHKITKRGQNVTFRCDPISEHNRLYWYRQTLGQGPEFLTYFQNEAQLEKSRLLSDRFSAERPKGSFSTLEIQRTEQGDSAMYLCASSSRQGGEQYFGPGTRLTVT.

The CDR3: CASSEGGGTTYNEQFF. Here the CDR3 DNA reads TGCGCCAGCAGCGAGGGTGGGGGGACGACCTACAATGAGCAGTTCTTC. The chain carries TRBV5-1 and TRBJ2-1; the D gene is possibly TRBD2 (6 bases). V lost 4 bases and J lost 2, with 16 bases in between. The CDR3 contains 16 residues. Germline lookup yields CDR1 SGHRS and CDR2 YFSETQ.

The CDR3 loop reads CASSHPQSGSPYEQYF. The CDR3 nucleotides are TGCGCCAGCAGTCACCCCCAGTCGGGGTCACCCTACGAGCAGTACTTC. V usage is TRBV23-1 and J usage is TRBJ2-7, with D possibly TRBD2 on 5 matching bases. TRBV23-1 is annotated as an ORF whose role is uncertain. V was cut by 3 bases and J by 2 bases, with 17 bases left in between. CDR3 length equals 16 residues.

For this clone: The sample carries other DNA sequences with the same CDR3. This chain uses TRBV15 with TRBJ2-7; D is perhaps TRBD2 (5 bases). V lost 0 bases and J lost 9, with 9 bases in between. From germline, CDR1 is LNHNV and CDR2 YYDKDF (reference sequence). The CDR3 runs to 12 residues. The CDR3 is CATSRDRGPQYF. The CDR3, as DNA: TGTGCCACCAGCAGAGATCGGGGTCCGCAGTACTTC.

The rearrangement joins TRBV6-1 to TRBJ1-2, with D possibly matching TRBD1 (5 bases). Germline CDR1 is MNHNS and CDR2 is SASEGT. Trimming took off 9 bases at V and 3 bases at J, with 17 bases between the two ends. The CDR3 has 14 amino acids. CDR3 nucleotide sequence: TGTGCCAGTTCAATCGGGGGAGTTGACTATGGCTACACCTTC. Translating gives CASSIGGVDYGYTF.

CDR3 nucleotide sequence: TGTGCCAGCAGTTTATTCGCTAGCGGGATTGAAGAGGAGCAGTTCTTC. Translated, it gives CASSLFASGIEEEQFF. This chain links TRBV28 with TRBJ2-1, with 9 bases lining up with TRBD2. CDR1 and CDR2 from the germline V gene are MDHEN and SYDVKM. V dropped 1 base and J dropped 10; count of bases not matched to a gene: 11. The CDR3 covers 16 residues.

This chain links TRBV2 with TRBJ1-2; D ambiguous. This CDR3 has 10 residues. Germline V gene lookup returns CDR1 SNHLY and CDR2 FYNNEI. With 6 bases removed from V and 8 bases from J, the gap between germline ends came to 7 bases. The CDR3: CASRISGYTF. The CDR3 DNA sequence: TGTGCCAGCAGAATATCCGGCTACACCTTC. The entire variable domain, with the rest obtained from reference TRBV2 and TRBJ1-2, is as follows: EPEVTQTPSHQVTQMGQEVILRCVPISNHLYFYWYRQILGQKVEFLVSFYNNEISEKSEIFDDQFSVERPDGSNFTLKIRSTKLEDSAMYFCASRISGYTFGSGTRLTVV.

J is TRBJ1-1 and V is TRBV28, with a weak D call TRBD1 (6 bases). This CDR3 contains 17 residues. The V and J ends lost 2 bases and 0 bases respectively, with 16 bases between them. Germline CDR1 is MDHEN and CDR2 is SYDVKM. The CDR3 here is CASSLQGTFRMNTEAFF. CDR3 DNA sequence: TGTGCCAGCAGTTTACAGGGGACGTTCCGAATGAACACTGAAGCTTTCTTT.

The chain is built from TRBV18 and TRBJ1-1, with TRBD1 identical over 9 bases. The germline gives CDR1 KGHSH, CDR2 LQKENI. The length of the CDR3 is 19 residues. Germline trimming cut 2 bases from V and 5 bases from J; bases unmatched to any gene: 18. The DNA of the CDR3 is TGTGCCAGCTCACCAGGGTACGAGACAGGGGGTAGGAGGAAGACTGAAGCTTTCTTT. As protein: CASSPGYETGGRRKTEAFF.

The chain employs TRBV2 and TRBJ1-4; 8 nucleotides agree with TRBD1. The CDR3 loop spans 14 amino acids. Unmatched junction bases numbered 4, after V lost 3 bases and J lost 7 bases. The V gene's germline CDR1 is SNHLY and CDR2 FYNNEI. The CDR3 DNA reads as TGTGCCAGCAGTGATCAGGGGGCCGGTGAAAAACTGTTTTTT. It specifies CASSDQGAGEKLFF.

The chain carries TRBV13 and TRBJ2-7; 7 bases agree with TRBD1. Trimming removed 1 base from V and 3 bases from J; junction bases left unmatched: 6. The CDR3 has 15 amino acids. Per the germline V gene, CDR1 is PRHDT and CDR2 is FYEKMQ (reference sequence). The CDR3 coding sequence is TGTGCCAGCAGCTTAGCGGGACAGATATACTACGAGCAGTACTTC. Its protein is CASSLAGQIYYEQYF.

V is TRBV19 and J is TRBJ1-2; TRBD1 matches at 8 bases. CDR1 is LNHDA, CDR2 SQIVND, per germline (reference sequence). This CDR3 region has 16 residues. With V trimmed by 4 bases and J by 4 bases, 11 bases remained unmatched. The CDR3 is CASSTSKAGGPYGYTF. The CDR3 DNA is TGTGCCAGTAGTACCTCGAAGGCAGGGGGCCCCTATGGCTACACCTTC.

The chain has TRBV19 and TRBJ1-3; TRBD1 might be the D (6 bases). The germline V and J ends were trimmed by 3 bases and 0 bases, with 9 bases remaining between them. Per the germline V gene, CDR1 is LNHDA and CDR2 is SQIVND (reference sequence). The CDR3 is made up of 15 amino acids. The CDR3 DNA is TGTGCCAGTAGTATCAGGGGCGGCTCTGGAAACACCATATATTTT. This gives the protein CASSIRGGSGNTIYF.

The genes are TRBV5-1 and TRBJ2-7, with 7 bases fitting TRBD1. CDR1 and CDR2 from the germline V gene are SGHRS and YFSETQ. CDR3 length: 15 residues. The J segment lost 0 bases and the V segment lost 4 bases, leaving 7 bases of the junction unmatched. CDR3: CASSAGQADSYEQYF. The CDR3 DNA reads TGCGCCAGCAGCGCCGGACAGGCTGACTCCTACGAGCAGTACTTC.

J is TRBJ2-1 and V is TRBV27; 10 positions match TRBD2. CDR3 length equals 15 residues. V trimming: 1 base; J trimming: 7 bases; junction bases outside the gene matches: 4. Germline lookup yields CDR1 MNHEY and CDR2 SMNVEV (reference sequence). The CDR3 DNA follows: TGTGCCAGCAGTTTATTGGGACTAGCGACGAATGAGCAGTTCTTC. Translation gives CASSLLGLATNEQFF.